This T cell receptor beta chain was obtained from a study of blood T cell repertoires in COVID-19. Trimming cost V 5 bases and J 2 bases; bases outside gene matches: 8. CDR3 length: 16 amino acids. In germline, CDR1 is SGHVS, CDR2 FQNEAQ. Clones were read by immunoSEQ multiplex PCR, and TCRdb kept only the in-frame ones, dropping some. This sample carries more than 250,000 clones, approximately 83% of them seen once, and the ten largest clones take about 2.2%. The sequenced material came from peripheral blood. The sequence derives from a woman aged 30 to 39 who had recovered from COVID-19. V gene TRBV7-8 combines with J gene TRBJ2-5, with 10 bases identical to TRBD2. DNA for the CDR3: TGTGCCAGCAGCCTAGGACGAGCGGGAGGGCAAGAGACCCAGTACTTC. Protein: CASSLGRAGGQETQYF.